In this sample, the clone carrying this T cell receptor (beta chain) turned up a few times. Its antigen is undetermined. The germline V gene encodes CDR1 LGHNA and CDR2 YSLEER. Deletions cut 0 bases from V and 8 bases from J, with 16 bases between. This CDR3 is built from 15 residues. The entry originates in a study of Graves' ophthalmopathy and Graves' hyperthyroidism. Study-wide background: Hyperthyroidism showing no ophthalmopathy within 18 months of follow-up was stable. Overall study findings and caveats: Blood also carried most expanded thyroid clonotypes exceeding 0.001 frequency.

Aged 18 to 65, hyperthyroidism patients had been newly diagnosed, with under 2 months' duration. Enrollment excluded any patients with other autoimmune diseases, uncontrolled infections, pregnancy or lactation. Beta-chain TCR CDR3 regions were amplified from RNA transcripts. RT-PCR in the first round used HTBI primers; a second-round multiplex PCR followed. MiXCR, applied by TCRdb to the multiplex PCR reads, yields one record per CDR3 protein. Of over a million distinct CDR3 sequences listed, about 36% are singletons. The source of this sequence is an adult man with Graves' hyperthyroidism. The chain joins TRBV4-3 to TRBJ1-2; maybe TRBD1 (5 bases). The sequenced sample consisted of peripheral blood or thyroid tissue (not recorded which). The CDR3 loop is CASSQDVRGAVGYTF. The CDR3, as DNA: TGCGCCAGCAGCCAAGACGTAAGGGGCGCGGTAGGCTACACCTTC.